A selection of T cell receptor beta chains follows, all from one sample in a study of blood T cell repertoires in COVID-19. TCRdb keeps only in-frame clones here, not all; method: immunoSEQ multiplex PCR. The table includes 63,000 or so clones, roughly nine tenths detected once. Sequencing was carried out using peripheral blood. The receptors derive from a man in his sixties or seventies with active COVID-19. CDR3s include the opening cysteine and the closing phenylalanine or tryptophan. The D gene is left open where the match is weak. Expanded clones get a size class; other rows say once, few or many, or leave the size out.

abundance	v_gene	j_gene	d_gene	CDR3nt	CDR3aa
once	TRBV5-5	TRBJ2-7	TRBD2	TGTGCCAGCAGCGGGGGACTAGCGGAGGCCTACGAGCAGTACTTC	CASSGGLAEAYEQYF
-	TRBV6-2/TRBV6-3	TRBJ2-1	-	TGTGCCAGCAGTTACGCTCGCGGTGAGCAGTTCTTC	CASSYARGEQFF
-	TRBV4-3	TRBJ1-5	-	TGCGCCAGCAGCCCTTGGGGCAGGAATAGCAATCAGCCCCAGCATTTT	CASSPWGRNSNQPQHF
-	TRBV20-1	TRBJ2-3	-	TGCAGTGCCCTAGATGCGGATACGCAGTATTTT	CSALDADTQYF
-	TRBV12-3/TRBV12-4	TRBJ2-7	-	TGTGCCAGCAGTTTTGGGCACCTCTACGAGCAGTACTTC	CASSFGHLYEQYF
-	TRBV27	TRBJ2-5	TRBD2	TGTGCCAGCAGTTTACCCCTAGCGGACCAAGAGACCCAGTACTTC	CASSLPLADQETQYF
-	TRBV7-2	TRBJ1-1	-	TGTGCCAGCAGCTTAGCGCCGGCAGGGTTGGGCACTGAAGCTTTCTTT	CASSLAPAGLGTEAFF
-	TRBV7-9	TRBJ2-5	TRBD1	TGTGCCAGCAGCCCCACCGGGACAGGGGCCATGGAGACCCAGTACTTC	CASSPTGTGAMETQYF
-	TRBV28	TRBJ2-7	TRBD2	TGTGCCAGCCTTAGCGGGGTCTACGAGCAGTACTTC	CASLSGVYEQYF
-	TRBV7-8	TRBJ2-7	-	TGTGCCAGCAGCTTAGTGGGCACCCAAGGCGTCCACGAGCAGTACTTC	CASSLVGTQGVHEQYF
-	TRBV30	TRBJ1-6	-	TGTGCCTGGAGTCCCGGGGGGGTCCGGGGGTCACCCCTCCACTTT	CAWSPGGVRGSPLHF
-	TRBV6-2/TRBV6-3	TRBJ2-5	TRBD1	TGTGCCAGCAGTTACGTTCTCGGACAGGGTGCGGAGACCCAGTACTTC	CASSYVLGQGAETQYF
-	TRBV18	TRBJ1-1	TRBD1	TGTGCCAGCTCAGCCCGACAGGGGCAGGGCACTGAAGCTTTCTTT	CASSARQGQGTEAFF
-	TRBV7-2	TRBJ2-5	TRBD2	TGTGCCAGCAGCTTGGGTCCGGGAGGGCCAGAGACCCAGTACTTC	CASSLGPGGPETQYF
-	TRBV28	TRBJ2-3	TRBD2	TGTGCCAGCAGTCCCATTCTGGGACTAGCGGGGCCCACAGATACGCAGTATTTT	CASSPILGLAGPTDTQYF
-	TRBV28	TRBJ1-2	TRBD1	TGTGCCAGCAGGGCCGGGACAGGGGGCGGCTATGGCTACACCTTC	CASRAGTGGGYGYTF
-	TRBV7-3	TRBJ2-1	TRBD1	TGTGCCAGCAGCCCGGACAGGGGGCTAGGTGAGCAATTCTTC	CASSPDRGLGEQFF
-	TRBV3-1/TRBV3-2	TRBJ2-7	TRBD2	TGTGCCAGCAGCCAAGGGCCGTCCCTACCTGCTCGACTAGCGCCCCGCGAGCAGTACTTC	CASSQGPSLPARLAPREQYF
-	TRBV18	TRBJ2-2	-	TGTGCCAGCTCCCCGGGGGCTAGCGGTACGAACACCGGGGAGCTGTTTTTT	CASSPGASGTNTGELFF
once	TRBV7-9	TRBJ2-1	-	TGTGCCAGCAGCCCAAGCGGGTCCTACAATGAGCAGTTCTTC	CASSPSGSYNEQFF
-	TRBV11-2	TRBJ1-2	TRBD1	TGTGCCAGCAGCATGACCGACAGGGGCTATGGCTACACCTTC	CASSMTDRGYGYTF
-	TRBV4-2	TRBJ2-7	TRBD2	TGTGCCAGCAGCCCGTCGGGGGGTAACTACTACGAGCAGTACTTC	CASSPSGGNYYEQYF
-	TRBV6-5	TRBJ2-1	TRBD1	TGTGCCAGCAGCGGGACAGGGGCCTCCTACAATGAGCAGTTCTTC	CASSGTGASYNEQFF
few	TRBV28	TRBJ1-5	-	TGTGCCAGCAGTTTGGGGGGAGCGGGCAATCAGCCCCAGCATTTT	CASSLGGAGNQPQHF
-	TRBV19	TRBJ2-5	-	TGTGCCAGTAGTATGGTGGACAGCCAGACCCAGTACTTC	CASSMVDSQTQYF
-	TRBV19	TRBJ1-5	TRBD1	TGTGCCAGTAGTCCCCCCCGGCAGGGGGCAGGTCAGCCCCAGCATTTT	CASSPPRQGAGQPQHF
-	TRBV7-8	TRBJ2-1	TRBD2	TGTGCCAGCAGCTTCCCTGGGACTAGCGGGAGCTATGAGCAGTTCTTC	CASSFPGTSGSYEQFF
-	TRBV1	TRBJ2-1	-	TGCACCAGCAGACGGACTAGCGGGCCGCGTTGTGGGCAGTTCTTC	CTSRRTSGPRCGQFF
-	TRBV6-2/TRBV6-3	TRBJ2-2	-	TGTGCCAGCAGTTGGTTGGCGGCGAACACCGGGGAGCTGTTTTTT	CASSWLAANTGELFF
-	TRBV2	TRBJ1-1	-	TGTGCCAGCAGTCCCCGGAGCACTGAAGCTTTCTTT	CASSPRSTEAFF
-	TRBV3-1/TRBV3-2	TRBJ2-7	TRBD2	TGTGCCAGCAGCCAAGAGTTGCGGGAGTTCTACGAGCAGTACTTC	CASSQELREFYEQYF
-	TRBV24-1	TRBJ1-2	-	TGTGCCACCAGTGACGGGGGGGACTATGGCTACACCTTC	CATSDGGDYGYTF
-	TRBV7-9	TRBJ2-7	-	TGTGCCAGCAGCTTAGAGGGGGGGCCGACCTACGAGCAGTACTTC	CASSLEGGPTYEQYF
-	TRBV6-8	TRBJ2-5	-	TGTGCCAGAGGGGGGGGGACCCAGTACTTC	CARGGGTQYF
-	TRBV28	TRBJ2-1	-	TGTGCCAGCAGTCCATGGGGGCTTAGCTCCTACAATGAGCAGTTCTTC	CASSPWGLSSYNEQFF
-	TRBV29-1	TRBJ2-1	TRBD1	TGCAGCGTCGGAGGGACAGGGGTCCATGAGCAGTTCTTC	CSVGGTGVHEQFF
-	TRBV29-1	TRBJ2-1	-	TGCAGCGTTGAAGATCTGGGCCTAGCGCGCCGAGGGGAGCAGTTCTTC	CSVEDLGLARRGEQFF
-	TRBV6-6	TRBJ2-7	TRBD1	TGTGCCAGCAGTACCCCCAGGGGGAGAGGCGGCGAGCAGTACTTC	CASSTPRGRGGEQYF
-	TRBV10-1	TRBJ2-1	TRBD2	TGCGCCAGCGTCGGGGGGGGGCACAATGAGCAGTTCTTC	CASVGGGHNEQFF
-	TRBV6-4	TRBJ1-1	-	TGTGCCAGCAGTTCACGGGGGGGTACTGAAGCTTTCTTT	CASSSRGGTEAFF
-	TRBV6-6	TRBJ1-1	TRBD1	TGTGCCAGCAGTTACTCGACAGGGGCGAACACTGAAGCTTTCTTT	CASSYSTGANTEAFF
-	TRBV19	TRBJ2-3	TRBD1	TGTGCCAGTAGTATAGGCGGGACAGGGTGGCCAGATACGCAGTATTTT	CASSIGGTGWPDTQYF
once	TRBV11-2	TRBJ2-3	-	TGTGCCAGCAGCCCCGGGACACGGGGCACAGATACGCAGTATTTT	CASSPGTRGTDTQYF
-	TRBV18	TRBJ2-3	-	TGTGCCAGCTCACCTCAGCCCCACAGGGCGAACACAGATACGCAGTATTTT	CASSPQPHRANTDTQYF